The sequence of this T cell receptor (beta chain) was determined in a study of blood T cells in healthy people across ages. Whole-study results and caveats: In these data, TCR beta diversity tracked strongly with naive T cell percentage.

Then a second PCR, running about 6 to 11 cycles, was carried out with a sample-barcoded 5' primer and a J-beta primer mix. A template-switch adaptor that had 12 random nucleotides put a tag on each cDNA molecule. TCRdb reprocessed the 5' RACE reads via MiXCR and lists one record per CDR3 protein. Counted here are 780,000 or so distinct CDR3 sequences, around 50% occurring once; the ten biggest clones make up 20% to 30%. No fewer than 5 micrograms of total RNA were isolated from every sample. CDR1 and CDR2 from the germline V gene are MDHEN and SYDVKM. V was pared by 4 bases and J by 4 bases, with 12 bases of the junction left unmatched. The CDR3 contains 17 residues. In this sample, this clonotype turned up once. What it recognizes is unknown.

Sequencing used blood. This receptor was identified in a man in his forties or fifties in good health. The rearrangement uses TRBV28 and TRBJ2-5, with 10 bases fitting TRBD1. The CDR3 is CASSSLRDRGFGETQYF. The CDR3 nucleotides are TGTGCCAGCAGTTCACTTAGGGACAGGGGATTCGGAGAGACCCAGTACTTC.